Described below is a single T cell receptor beta chain sequence and its context. Its antigen is unidentified. Primers included in the PCR were 60 Vbeta and 13 Jbeta primers. Using immunoSEQ multiplex PCR, the repertoire was profiled, and TCRdb retains in-frame clones only, with some absent. This repertoire shows under 120,000 clones, about 83% found once; its top ten account for roughly 4.9%. Germline V gene sequence: CDR1 MGHRA, CDR2 YSYEKL. J gave up 6 bases and V 3 bases, and 7 bases lay outside the gene matches. CDR3 length: 14 amino acids. These data come from a study of cytomegalovirus exposure and HLA in healthy donors. The wider study: Earlier, approximately 180 million T cells were analyzed, and some 120 million unique TCR beta sequences were found among them. Assignment to the Caucasian-associated ancestry cluster applied to approximately 80% of the approximately 400 genotyped donors.

General study results and limits: Previous analysis showed most TCR beta V segments were productive about 87% or about 30% of the time. Trimming of TCR beta V- and J-genes showed a link, identified in a later analysis, to a missense DCLRE1C variant.

The sequencing input was PBMCs. The chain employs TRBV4-1 and TRBJ1-1; 7 nucleotides align to TRBD1. This sequence originates from a female donor in good health and CMV-seropositive. CDR3 in DNA: TGCGCCAGCAGCCAGCCAACAGGGGTGGCTGAAGCTTTCTTT. Translation gives CASSQPTGVAEAFF.